This T cell receptor beta chain was recovered during a study of blood T cell repertoires in COVID-19. Sequencing used immunoSEQ multiplex PCR; TCRdb keeps in-frame clones, though not all of them. This table holds just over 250,000 clones, about 89% found once. This clone was picked up one time. Per germline, CDR1 MNHNY and CDR2 SVGAGI (reference sequence). The CDR3 is 15 residues long. The V and J ends lost 2 bases and 4 bases, in that order; junction bases with no gene match: 5. Input material: peripheral blood. This chain links TRBV6-6 with TRBJ1-1; 9 bases agree with TRBD1. The TCR was taken from a man in his forties who had recovered from COVID-19. CDR3 region: CASSYLTGGVTEAFF. DNA for the CDR3: TGTGCCAGCAGTTACCTGACAGGGGGTGTCACTGAAGCTTTCTTT.